This T cell receptor (beta chain) was observed in a study of T cell responses to AZD1222 COVID-19 vaccine. Overall study: Second-dose timings of about 4 or about 12 weeks were pooled. Study observations and caveats: Vaccine-related CD4 TCRs covered spike, predominating at 160-218 and 743-854.

Repertoires were generated with immunoSEQ multiplex PCR, while TCRdb's copy carries only in-frame clones and drops some. The sample lists 90,000 to 120,000 clones, 87% seen once, with around 4.5% in the top ten. As regards this clone: Its antigen is unknown.

The V segment lost 10 bases and the J segment 10 bases; nucleotides outside the gene matches: 13. This CDR3 comprises 13 residues. In germline, CDR1 is MNHEY, CDR2 SVGAGI. This chain links TRBV6-5 with TRBJ1-1; 9 nucleotides line up with TRBD1. Sequencing was performed on peripheral blood, taken on day 0 of AZD1222 vaccination. The source is an adult in good health. This chain's CDR3 is CATARQGGSSAFF. In DNA form, the CDR3 reads TGTGCCACTGCCAGACAGGGGGGATCCTCAGCTTTCTTT.